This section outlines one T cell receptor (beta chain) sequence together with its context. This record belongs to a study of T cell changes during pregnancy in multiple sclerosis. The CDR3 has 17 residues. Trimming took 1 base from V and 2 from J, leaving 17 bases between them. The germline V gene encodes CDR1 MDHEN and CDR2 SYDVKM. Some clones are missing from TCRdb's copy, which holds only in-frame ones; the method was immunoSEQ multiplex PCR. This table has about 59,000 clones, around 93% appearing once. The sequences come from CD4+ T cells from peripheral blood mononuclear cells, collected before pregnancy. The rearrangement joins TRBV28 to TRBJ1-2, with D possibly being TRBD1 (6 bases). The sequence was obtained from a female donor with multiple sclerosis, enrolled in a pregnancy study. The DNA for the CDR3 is TGTGCCAGCAGTTTATTGGGCCAATCAGGGGTAAACTATGGCTACACCTTC. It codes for CASSLLGQSGVNYGYTF.